This T cell receptor beta chain comes out of a study of blood T cell repertoires in COVID-19. On the study more broadly: From the United States, Italy and Spain came samples of acute and convalescent COVID-19. The cDNA or gDNA used as material had been derived from T cells, B-cell-depleted T cells, or PBMCs.

Original methodology: For nucleated cells, counts were estimated from reference gene primer amplification. Assay: immunoSEQ multiplex PCR; the TCRdb copy retains only in-frame clones and omits some. V, J and clone size are taken as reported in that table, and D and trimming were inferred from the DNA itself. The data contain approximately 670,000 clones, 90% of them singletons. Trimming shortened V by 5 bases and J by 7 bases, and 18 bases separated the two germline ends. The CDR3 runs to 15 residues. CDR1 ENHRY and CDR2 SYGVKD come from the germline V gene. The sequencing sample was made of peripheral blood. V is TRBV10-3 and J is TRBJ2-1; a weak D match, TRBD2 (5 bases). The sequence derives from a woman under 30 with acute or convalescent COVID-19. CDR3 protein: CAISSLSGYRNEQFF. Here the CDR3 DNA reads TGTGCCATCAGTTCATTGTCGGGGTACCGGAATGAGCAGTTCTTC.